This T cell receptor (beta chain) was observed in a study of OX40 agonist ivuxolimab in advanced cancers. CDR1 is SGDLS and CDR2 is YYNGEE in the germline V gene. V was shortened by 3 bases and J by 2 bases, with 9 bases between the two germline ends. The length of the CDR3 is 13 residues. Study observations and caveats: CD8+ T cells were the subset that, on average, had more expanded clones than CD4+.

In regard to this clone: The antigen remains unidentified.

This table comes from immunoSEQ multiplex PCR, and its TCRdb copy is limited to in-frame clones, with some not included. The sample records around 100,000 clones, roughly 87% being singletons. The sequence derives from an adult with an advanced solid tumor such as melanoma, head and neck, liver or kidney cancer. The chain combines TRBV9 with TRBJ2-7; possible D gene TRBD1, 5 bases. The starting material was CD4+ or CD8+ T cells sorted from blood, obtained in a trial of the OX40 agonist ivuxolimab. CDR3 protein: CASSAAGTYEQYF. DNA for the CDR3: TGTGCCAGCAGCGCCGCAGGGACCTACGAGCAGTACTTC. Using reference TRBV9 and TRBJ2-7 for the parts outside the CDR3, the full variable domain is DSGVTQTPKHLITATGQRVTLRCSPRSGDLSVYWYQQSLDQGLQFLIQYYNGEERAKGNILERFSAQQFPDLHSELNLSSLELGDSALYFCASSAAGTYEQYFGPGTRLTVT.